This T cell receptor beta chain was retrieved from a study of post-analysis software for immune sequencing data. About the study: Patients had relapsing-remitting, secondary progressive or progressive-relapsing multiple sclerosis; some lacked subtype. General observations from the study: Under the F measure, samples that were prepared in one batch clustered strongly together. Controls significantly exceeded multiple sclerosis patients in normalized Chao1 diversity. When patients were compared with controls, four or five TRBV segments were more frequent, TRBV5-6, TRBV5-1 and TRBV20-1 among them.

Tagging with unique molecular identifiers was a feature of the TCR beta cDNA libraries. TCRdb passed the PCR reads through MiXCR, listing each CDR3 protein once. The sample carries approximately 260,000 distinct CDR3 sequences, approximately 34% recorded once. CDR1 and CDR2 (germline): SGHTA, FQGNSA. This CDR3 comprises 16 residues. V gave up 1 base and J gave up 4 bases, with 14 bases separating them. This clonotype has at least ten counts. The antigen is unknown. The source is a girl aged 10-17 years with multiple sclerosis. V gene TRBV7-2 combines with J gene TRBJ2-1; TRBD1 might be the D (5 bases). Sequenced material: blood. The CDR3 nucleotides read TGTGCCAGCAGCTTAGAATGGGGAAGGGGATACAATGAGCAGTTCTTC. Encoded protein: CASSLEWGRGYNEQFF.